The source of this TCR beta chain is a study of CD8+ T cells in alopecia areata. Germline V CDR1 and CDR2: SQVTM, ANQGSEA. The CDR3 loop spans 12 amino acids. V trimming: 5 bases; J trimming: 5 bases; junction bases outside the gene matches: 3. cDNA reverse transcribed from extracted RNA served as the sequencing template. TCRdb's table, derived via immunoSEQ multiplex PCR, lists solely in-frame clones and lacks some. This sample has about 190,000 clones, with 50% to 60% found just once. As for this clone: What it binds is not known.

Regarding treatment: oral pan-JAK inhibitor, 5-10 mg twice daily. Study observations and caveats: Scalp sample data also include resident alphabeta T cells from normal skin.

This sample comprised CD4+ T cells sorted from blood, obtained at week 4, from a patient treated with tofacitinib. The V gene is TRBV29-1, the J gene TRBJ2-5, with 9 bases matching TRBD1. The TCR originated in a human donor with alopecia areata. This CDR3 is CSVTGGWETQYF. In DNA, the CDR3 is TGCAGCGTTACAGGGGGCTGGGAGACCCAGTACTTC.